A single sample is the source of the 2 T cell receptor beta chains below, sequenced in a study of blood T cell repertoires in COVID-19. The protocol was immunoSEQ multiplex PCR, while the TCRdb copy is restricted to in-frame clones and leaves out a portion. Among 200,000 to 250,000 clones listed, approximately 83% were seen once. The material sequenced was peripheral blood. These receptors were obtained from a woman aged 25-40 years with COVID-19, enrolled during active disease.

The genes are TRBV29-1 and TRBJ2-1; unclear D gene. Germline CDR1 is SQVTM and CDR2 is ANQGSEA. CDR3 size: 15 residues. Trimming left V 2 bases short and J 6 bases short, with 17 bases between. CDR3 coding DNA: TGCAGCGTTGAAAGATTGGGTACGGGTGGCAATGAGCAGTTCTTC. It is translated as CSVERLGTGGNEQFF.

This chain connects TRBV19 to TRBJ1-5; 8 nucleotides line up with TRBD1. The V gene end was trimmed by 7 bases and the J gene end by 0 bases; junction bases not matched to a gene: 5. CDR1 and CDR2 from the germline V gene are LNHDA and SQIVND (reference sequence). The CDR3 sequence is 15 residues long. In DNA form, the CDR3 reads TGTGCCAGTACGCCCCAGGGGGCTAGCAATCAGCCCCAGCATTTT. It codes for CASTPQGASNQPQHF.